Listed here is a single T cell receptor beta chain. The antigen is not known. The record originates from a study of CD8+ T cells in alopecia areata. Study-wide background: Dosing with tofacitinib proceeded for 6 to 18 months, followed by 6 months off drug. Whole-study results and caveats: Tofacitinib significantly reduced both scalp clonality and expanded CD8+ clones among the top 100. Especially in alopecia totalis/universalis, lesional scalp showed greater clonality than normal scalp did.

Treatment: oral pan-JAK inhibitor, 5-10 mg twice daily. Extraction of RNA preceded its reverse transcription into cDNA, which served as the sequencing template. Sequencing used immunoSEQ multiplex PCR; TCRdb keeps in-frame clones, though not all of them. This sample has approximately 300,000 clones, with nearly 60% found just once. This specimen consisted of CD4+ T cells sorted from blood, obtained at week 24, from a patient treated with tofacitinib. The TCR sequence derives from a human donor with alopecia areata.

CDR3 in amino acids: CASSQGRRQGEKLFF. CDR3 sequence (DNA): TGTGCCAGCAGCCAGGGCCGTAGACAGGGAGAAAAACTGTTTTTT. This chain uses TRBV7-9 with TRBJ1-4; 7 bases are shared with TRBD1. This CDR3 has 15 residues. With V trimmed by 5 bases and J by 8 bases, 11 bases remained unmatched. Germline V gives CDR1 SEHNR, CDR2 FQNEAQ (reference sequence).